Listed here is a single TCR beta chain. Its target is not known. The CDR3 sequence is 13 residues long. Trimming removed 4 bases from V and 10 bases from J, with 19 bases in between. Germline V gene lookup returns CDR1 SQVTM and CDR2 ANQGSEA. Treatment specified: some 20 received Ad26.COV2.S at low or high dose, single or two shots; 5 received placebo; per-sample allocation not given. At day 63 after the first vaccine or placebo injection, samples were drawn. This record belongs to a study of Ad26.COV2.S vaccination and SARS-CoV-2 variants. In the study overall: In the study, Ad26.COV2.S was injected intramuscularly once, or twice 56 days apart.

Sequencing was performed with immunoSEQ multiplex PCR; in TCRdb, only in-frame clones are kept and a portion is missing. Of 500,000 or so clones in the sample, roughly nine tenths were seen once. Study observations and caveats: Substantial response breadth was reportedly seen for spike-specific CD8+ and CD4+ T cells after vaccination.

The rearrangement links TRBV29-1 to TRBJ1-1, with a tentative D call TRBD1 (6 bases). The TCR was taken from a person aged 18 to 65 who received the Ad26.COV2.S COVID-19 vaccine or a placebo. Sequenced material: peripheral blood, taken in a trial of Ad26.COV2.S vaccine versus placebo. CDR3 sequence reads: CSVAPQGYLGAFF. CDR3 DNA: TGCAGCGTTGCCCCCCAGGGGTATTTGGGAGCTTTCTTT. Using reference TRBV29-1 and TRBJ1-1 for the parts outside the CDR3, the full variable domain is SAVISQKPSRDICQRGTSLTIQCQVDSQVTMMFWYRQQPGQSLTLIATANQGSEATYESGFVIDKFPISRPNLTFSTLTVSNMSPEDSSIYLCSVAPQGYLGAFFGQGTRLTVV.